The 10 T cell receptor beta chains below all came from one sample that was sequenced in a study of blood T cell repertoires in COVID-19. The data were produced by immunoSEQ multiplex PCR, yet TCRdb's version contains in-frame clones alone and is incomplete. The table records approximately 120,000 clones, around 76% of them present only once. Sequenced: peripheral blood. These receptors all stem from a man older than 75 with COVID-19, enrolled during active disease.

This sequence joins TRBV11-2 and TRBJ2-1, with 12 bases that match TRBD2. Germline CDR1 reads SGHAT; CDR2 reads FQNNGV. V lost 1 base to trimming and J lost 5 bases; unmatched junction nucleotides: 12. The CDR3 totals 19 residues. The CDR3 is CASSLASFPTSGRNNEQFF. The CDR3 DNA reads TGTGCCAGCAGCTTAGCGTCGTTCCCTACTAGCGGGAGGAACAATGAGCAGTTCTTC.

Here the CDR3 reads CASRGAKARLGGMGTEAFF. The CDR3 nucleotides are TGTGCCAGCAGAGGGGCGAAGGCAAGGCTCGGGGGAATGGGAACTGAAGCTTTCTTT. The J gene is TRBJ1-1, the V gene TRBV5-5, with a tentative D call TRBD1 (5 bases). This CDR3 has 19 residues. Per germline, CDR1 SGHKS and CDR2 YYEKEE (reference sequence). V shed 5 bases and J shed 5 bases, with 31 bases lying between them.

This clone has only a few counts. The chain uses TRBV6-1 and TRBJ1-6; a possible D gene is TRBD1 (5 bases). This CDR3 is built from 16 residues. V lost 2 bases to trimming and J lost 3 bases, with 11 bases between them. The germline CDR1 and CDR2 sequences are MNHNS and SASEGT. The CDR3 region is CASSEQGTFYNSPLHF. In nucleotides, the CDR3 is TGTGCCAGCAGTGAACAGGGAACCTTCTATAATTCACCCCTCCACTTT.

This clone was found once. The chain carries TRBV9 and TRBJ2-2, with TRBD1 as a possible D gene (9 bases). Trimming removed 0 bases at V and 0 bases at J, with 33 bases between. The CDR3 spans 24 residues. Germline lookup yields CDR1 SGDLS and CDR2 YYNGEE. The CDR3 loop reads CASSVVVTRQGGREGLTNTGELFF. The CDR3 bases are TGTGCCAGCAGCGTAGTAGTCACCCGACAGGGGGGACGGGAGGGCCTTACGAACACCGGGGAGCTGTTTTTT.

The rearrangement joins TRBV6-2 or TRBV6-3 to TRBJ2-7; D is perhaps TRBD1 (6 bases). Trimming stripped 2 bases from V and 3 bases from J, with 8 bases between. Germline loops: CDR1 MNHEY, CDR2 SVGEGT. The CDR3 loop spans 13 amino acids. The CDR3 bases are TGTGCCAGCAGTTACGGACAGCTCTACGAGCAGTACTTC. Amino acid sequence: CASSYGQLYEQYF.

The J gene is TRBJ2-4, the V gene TRBV24-1; 13 bases line up with TRBD2. Germline V CDR1 and CDR2: KGHDR, SFDVKD. The CDR3 runs 19 residues. V was pared by 4 bases and J by 3 bases, with 11 bases of the junction left unmatched. As DNA, the CDR3 is TGTGCCACCAGTGACAAGACTAGCGGGAGGCGACGGGGCAAAAACATTCAGTACTTC. Translated: CATSDKTSGRRRGKNIQYF.

This clone came up a few times. The gene calls are TRBV11-2 and TRBJ1-1; a possible D gene is TRBD1 (6 bases). CDR1 and CDR2 (germline): SGHAT, FQNNGV. The CDR3 runs to 15 residues. Trimming left V 8 bases short and J 4 bases short, with 20 bases between. CDR3 in amino acids: CASRVRGGGTTEAFF. The CDR3 DNA reads as TGTGCCAGCCGCGTCAGGGGAGGGGGAACCACTGAAGCTTTCTTT.

This clone was seen repeatedly, ten times or more. The chain recombines TRBV19 with TRBJ2-2; D is unresolved. The CDR3 totals 12 residues. The V and J ends lost 3 bases and 7 bases respectively, with 6 bases between them. CDR1 and CDR2 from the germline V gene are LNHDA and SQIVND (reference sequence). CDR3 sequence (DNA): TGTGCCAGTAGTATTCCTGTCGGGGAGCTGTTTTTT. Translation gives CASSIPVGELFF.

The chain recombines TRBV24-1 with TRBJ2-5; 8 positions agree with TRBD1. The V gene end was trimmed by 5 bases and the J gene end by 5 bases; junction bases not matched to a gene: 6. The CDR3 has 14 amino acids. Germline CDR1 reads KGHDR; CDR2 reads SFDVKD. CDR3 sequence reads: CATSASGGWETQYF. CDR3 coding DNA: TGTGCCACCAGTGCGTCAGGGGGCTGGGAGACCCAGTACTTC.

The chain combines TRBV5-1 with TRBJ2-7, with 10 bases matching TRBD2. Trimming at V came to 1 base and at J to 6 bases, leaving 10 bases not matched to a gene. Germline V gives CDR1 SGHRS, CDR2 YFSETQ. This CDR3 contains 16 residues. The CDR3 spells CASSLSSGSNMGEQYF. The CDR3 DNA follows: TGCGCCAGCAGCTTGTCTAGCGGGAGTAATATGGGCGAGCAGTACTTC.